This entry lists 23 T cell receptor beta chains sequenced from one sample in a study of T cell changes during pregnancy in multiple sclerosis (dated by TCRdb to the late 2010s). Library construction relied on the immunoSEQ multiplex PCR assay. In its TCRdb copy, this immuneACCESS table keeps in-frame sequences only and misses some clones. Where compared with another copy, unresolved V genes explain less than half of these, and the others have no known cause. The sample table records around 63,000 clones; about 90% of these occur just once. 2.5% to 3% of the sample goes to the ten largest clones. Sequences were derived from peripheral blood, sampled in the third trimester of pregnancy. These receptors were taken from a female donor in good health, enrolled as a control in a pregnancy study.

CDR3 protein: CASSQEDRGFGEKLFF. DNA of the CDR3: TGCGCCAGCAGCCAAGAAGATCGGGGGTTCGGTGAAAAACTGTTTTTT. The chain carries TRBV4-1 and TRBJ1-4, with D tentatively TRBD1 (5 bases). The CDR3 length is 16 residues. The V and J ends lost 0 bases and 7 bases respectively, with 15 bases between them. Looked up from germline, CDR1 is MGHRA and CDR2 is YSYEKL.

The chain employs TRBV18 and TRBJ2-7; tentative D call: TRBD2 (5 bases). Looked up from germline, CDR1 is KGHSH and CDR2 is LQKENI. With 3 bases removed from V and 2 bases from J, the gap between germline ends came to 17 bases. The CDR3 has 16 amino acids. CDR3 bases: TGTGCCAGCTCACCTCTTATCGGGGAGTCGACCTACGAGCAGTACTTC. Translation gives CASSPLIGESTYEQYF.

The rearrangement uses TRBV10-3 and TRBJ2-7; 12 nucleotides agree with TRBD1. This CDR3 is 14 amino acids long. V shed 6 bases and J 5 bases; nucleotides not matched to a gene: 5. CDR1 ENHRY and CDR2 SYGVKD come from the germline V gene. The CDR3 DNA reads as TGTGCCATCAGGCGGGGGACAGGGGGCGACGAGCAGTACTTC. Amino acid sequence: CAIRRGTGGDEQYF.

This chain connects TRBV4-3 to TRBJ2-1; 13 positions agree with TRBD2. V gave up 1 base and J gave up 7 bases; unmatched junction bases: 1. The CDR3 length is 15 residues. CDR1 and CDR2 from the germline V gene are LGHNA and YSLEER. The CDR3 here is CASSQGTSGSNEQFF. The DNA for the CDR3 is TGCGCCAGCAGCCAAGGGACTAGCGGGAGTAATGAGCAGTTCTTC.

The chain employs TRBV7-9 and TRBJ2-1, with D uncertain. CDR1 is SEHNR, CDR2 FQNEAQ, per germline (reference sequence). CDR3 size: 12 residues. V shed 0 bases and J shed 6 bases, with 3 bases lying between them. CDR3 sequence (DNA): TGTGCCAGCAGCTTAGCCCTCAATGAGCAGTTCTTC. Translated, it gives CASSLALNEQFF.

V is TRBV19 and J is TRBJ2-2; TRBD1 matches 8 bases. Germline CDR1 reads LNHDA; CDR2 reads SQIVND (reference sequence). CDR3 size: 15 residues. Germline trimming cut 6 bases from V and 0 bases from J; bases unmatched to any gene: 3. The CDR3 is CASRWDRPNTGELFF. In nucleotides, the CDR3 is TGTGCCAGTAGGTGGGACAGGCCGAACACCGGGGAGCTGTTTTTT.

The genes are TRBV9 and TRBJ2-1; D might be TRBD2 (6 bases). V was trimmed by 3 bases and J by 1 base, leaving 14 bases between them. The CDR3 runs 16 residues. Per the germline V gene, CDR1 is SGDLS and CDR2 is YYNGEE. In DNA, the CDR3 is TGTGCCAGCAGCGCCGCTAGCGAAAGGTCCTACAATGAGCAGTTCTTC. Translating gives CASSAASERSYNEQFF.

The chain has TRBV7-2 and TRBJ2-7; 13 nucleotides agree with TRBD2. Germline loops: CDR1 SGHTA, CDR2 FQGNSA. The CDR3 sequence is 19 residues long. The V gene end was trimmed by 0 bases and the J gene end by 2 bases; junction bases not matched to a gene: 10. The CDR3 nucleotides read TGTGCCAGCAGCTTAGCGCGTGGGACTAGCGGGACTTGGCCCTACGAGCAGTACTTC. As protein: CASSLARGTSGTWPYEQYF.

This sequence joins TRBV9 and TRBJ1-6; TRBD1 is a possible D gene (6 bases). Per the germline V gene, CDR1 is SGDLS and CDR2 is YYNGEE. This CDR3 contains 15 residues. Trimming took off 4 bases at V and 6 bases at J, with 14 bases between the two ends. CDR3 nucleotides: TGTGCCAGCAGCCCACAGGGCCCCGGTAATTCACCCCTCCACTTT. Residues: CASSPQGPGNSPLHF.

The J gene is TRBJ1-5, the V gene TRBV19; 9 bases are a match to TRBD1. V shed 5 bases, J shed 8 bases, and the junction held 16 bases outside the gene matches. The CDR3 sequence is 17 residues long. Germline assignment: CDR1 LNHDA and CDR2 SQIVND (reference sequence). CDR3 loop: CASSLRTDRGWNKPQHF. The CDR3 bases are TGTGCCAGTAGTCTAAGAACGGACAGGGGATGGAATAAGCCCCAGCATTTT.

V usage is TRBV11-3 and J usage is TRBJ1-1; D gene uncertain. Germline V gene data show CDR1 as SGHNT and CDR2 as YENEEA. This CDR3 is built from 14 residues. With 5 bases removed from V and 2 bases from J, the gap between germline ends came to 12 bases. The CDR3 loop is CASSLQNLNTEAFF. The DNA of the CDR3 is TGTGCCAGCAGCCTACAGAACTTAAACACTGAAGCTTTCTTT.

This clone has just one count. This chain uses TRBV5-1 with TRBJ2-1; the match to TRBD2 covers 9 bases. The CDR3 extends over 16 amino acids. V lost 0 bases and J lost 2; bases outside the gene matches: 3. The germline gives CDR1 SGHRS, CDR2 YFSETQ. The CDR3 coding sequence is TGCGCCAGCAGCTTGGATGGCGGGGGGGCCTACAATGAGCAGTTCTTC. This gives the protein CASSLDGGGAYNEQFF.

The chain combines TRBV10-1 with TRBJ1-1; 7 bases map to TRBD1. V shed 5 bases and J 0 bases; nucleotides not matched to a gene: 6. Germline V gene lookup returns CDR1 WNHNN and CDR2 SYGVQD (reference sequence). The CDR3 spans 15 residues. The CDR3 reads CASSSGTALNTEAFF. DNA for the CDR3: TGCGCCAGCAGTTCCGGGACAGCCTTGAACACTGAAGCTTTCTTT.

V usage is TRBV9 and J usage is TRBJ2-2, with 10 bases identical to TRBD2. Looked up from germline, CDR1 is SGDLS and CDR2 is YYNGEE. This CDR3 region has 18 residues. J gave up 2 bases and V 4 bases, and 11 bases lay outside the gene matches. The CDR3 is CASSPRGSGGSNTGELFF. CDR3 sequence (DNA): TGTGCCAGCAGCCCCCGGGGTAGCGGGGGGAGTAACACCGGGGAGCTGTTTTTT. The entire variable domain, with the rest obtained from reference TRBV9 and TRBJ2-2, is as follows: DSGVTQTPKHLITATGQRVTLRCSPRSGDLSVYWYQQSLDQGLQFLIQYYNGEERAKGNILERFSAQQFPDLHSELNLSSLELGDSALYFCASSPRGSGGSNTGELFFGEGSRLTVL.

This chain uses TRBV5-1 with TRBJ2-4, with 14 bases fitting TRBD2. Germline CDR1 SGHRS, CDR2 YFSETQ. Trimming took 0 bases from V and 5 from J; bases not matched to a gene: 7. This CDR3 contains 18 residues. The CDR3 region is CASSLAGTSGSGQNIQYF. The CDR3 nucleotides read TGCGCCAGCAGCTTGGCTGGGACTAGCGGGAGTGGCCAAAACATTCAGTACTTC.

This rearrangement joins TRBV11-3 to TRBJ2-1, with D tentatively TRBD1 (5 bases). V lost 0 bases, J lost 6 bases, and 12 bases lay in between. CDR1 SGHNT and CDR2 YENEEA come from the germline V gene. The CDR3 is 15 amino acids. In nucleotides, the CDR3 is TGTGCCAGCAGCTTAGAAGGGGCCTCTCGCAATGAGCAGTTCTTC. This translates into CASSLEGASRNEQFF.

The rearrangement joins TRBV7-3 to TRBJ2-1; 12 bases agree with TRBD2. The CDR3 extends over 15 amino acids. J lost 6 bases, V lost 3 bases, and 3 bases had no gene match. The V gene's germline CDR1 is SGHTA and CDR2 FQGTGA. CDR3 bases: TGTGCCAGCAGCTTCGGGACTAGCGGGTTCAATGAGCAGTTCTTC. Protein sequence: CASSFGTSGFNEQFF.

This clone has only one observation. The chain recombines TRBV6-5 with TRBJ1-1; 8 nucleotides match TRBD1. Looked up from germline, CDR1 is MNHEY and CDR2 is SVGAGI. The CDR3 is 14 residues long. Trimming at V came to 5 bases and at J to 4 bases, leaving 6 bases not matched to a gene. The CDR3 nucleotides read TGTGCCAGCAGTGACAGGGGCCGGGGCACTGAAGCTTTCTTT. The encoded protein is CASSDRGRGTEAFF.

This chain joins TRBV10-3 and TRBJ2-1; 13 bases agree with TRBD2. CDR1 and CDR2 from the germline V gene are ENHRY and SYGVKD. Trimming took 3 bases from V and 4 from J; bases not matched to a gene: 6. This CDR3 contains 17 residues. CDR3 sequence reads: CAISDLGTSGIYNEQFF. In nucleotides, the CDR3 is TGTGCCATCAGTGACCTCGGGACTAGCGGGATATACAATGAGCAGTTCTTC.

CDR3: CASTLFRDRGEAFF. Written as DNA, the CDR3 is TGCGCCAGCACGCTCTTTAGGGACAGGGGGGAAGCTTTCTTT. This chain links TRBV4-1 with TRBJ1-1; TRBD1 agrees at 11 bases. CDR1 and CDR2 from the germline V gene are MGHRA and YSYEKL. The CDR3 contains 14 residues. V was pared by 7 bases and J by 8 bases, with 9 bases of the junction left unmatched.

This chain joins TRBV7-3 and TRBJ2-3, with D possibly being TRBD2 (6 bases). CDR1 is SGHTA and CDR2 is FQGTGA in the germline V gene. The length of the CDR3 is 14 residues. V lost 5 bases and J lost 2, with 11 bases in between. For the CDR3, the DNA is TGTGCCAGCAGCCCAGGAGGGTACACAGATACGCAGTATTTT. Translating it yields CASSPGGYTDTQYF.

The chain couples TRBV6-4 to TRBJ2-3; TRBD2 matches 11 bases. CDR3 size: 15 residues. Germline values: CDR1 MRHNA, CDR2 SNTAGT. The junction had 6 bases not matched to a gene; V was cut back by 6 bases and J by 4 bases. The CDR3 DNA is TGTGCCAGCAGCGCACTAGCGGGAGTTGCAGATACGCAGTATTTT. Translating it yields CASSALAGVADTQYF.

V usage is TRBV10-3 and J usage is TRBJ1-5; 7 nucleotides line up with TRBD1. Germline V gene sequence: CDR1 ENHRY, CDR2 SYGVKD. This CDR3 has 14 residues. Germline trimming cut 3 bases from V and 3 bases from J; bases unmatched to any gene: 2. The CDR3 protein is CAISDGTANQPQHF. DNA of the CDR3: TGTGCCATCAGTGACGGGACAGCCAATCAGCCCCAGCATTTT.